The rows below give T cell receptor beta chains drawn from one sample of a study of low-dose radiotherapy and immunotherapy resistance in tumors. MiXCR, run by TCRdb on the reads, gives a single entry per CDR3 protein. Of 100,000 or so distinct CDR3 sequences in the sample, more than 20% were seen once. The sequencing used PBMCs, collected after low-dose radiotherapy plus immunotherapy. The source of these receptors is a male donor with prostate cancer. CDR3s include the opening cysteine and the closing phenylalanine or tryptophan. D genes are given only for firm matches. Only part of the rows carry a size: once, few, many, or a class if the clone is expanded.

j_call	v_call	d_call	clone_size	cdr3_aa	cdr3_nt
TRBJ2-5	TRBV18	NA	many	CASSPRRETQYF	TGTGCCAGCTCACCACGTCGGGAGACCCAGTACTTC
TRBJ2-5	TRBV9	TRBD1	NA	CASSVAGTGEETQYF	TGTGCCAGCAGCGTAGCTGGGACAGGGGAAGAGACCCAGTACTTC
TRBJ1-5	TRBV28	NA	few	CASTGPYSNQPQHF	TGTGCCAGCACGGGGCCCTATAGCAATCAGCCCCAGCATTTT
TRBJ2-1	TRBV11-3	NA	NA	CASTNQTALYFCATSVSRGSEQFF	NA
TRBJ2-1	TRBV5-1	NA	many	CASSTDSYNEQFF	TGCGCCAGCAGCACGGACAGCTACAATGAGCAGTTCTTC
TRBJ2-7	TRBV12-3/TRBV12-4	TRBD2	many	CASSFRGEMRGGSYEQYF	TGTGCCAGCAGTTTTAGGGGCGAGATGCGGGGGGGCTCCTACGAGCAGTACTTC
TRBJ1-5	TRBV13	NA	many	CASSLGGPGDQPQHF	TGTGCCAGCAGCTTAGGGGGACCAGGGGACCAGCCCCAGCATTTT
TRBJ1-5	TRBV18	TRBD1	NA	CASSPTGPNQPQHF	TGTGCCAGCTCACCGACAGGGCCGAATCAGCCCCAGCATTTT
TRBJ2-7	TRBV7-2	TRBD2	NA	CASSFSLAGSYEQYF	TGTGCCAGCAGCTTCTCCCTAGCGGGCTCGTACGAGCAGTACTTC
TRBJ2-7	TRBV6-6	TRBD1	many	CASSYSGDSDSYEQYF	TGTGCCAGCAGTTACTCGGGGGACAGTGACTCCTACGAGCAGTACTTC
TRBJ1-3	TRBV7-2	NA	few	CASSLLGGLSSGNTIYF	TGTGCCAGCAGCTTATTAGGCGGCTTAAGCTCTGGAAACACCATATATTTT
TRBJ2-7	TRBV11-2	TRBD2	many	CASSAGGFSYEQYF	TGTGCCAGCAGCGCCGGGGGGTTCTCCTACGAGCAGTACTTC
TRBJ1-6	TRBV5-1	NA	NA	CASSPVGTNSPLHF	TGCGCCAGCAGCCCGGTGGGGACAAATTCACCCCTCCACTTT
TRBJ2-3	TRBV7-2	TRBD2	many	CASSLHRGGSTDTQYF	TGTGCCAGCAGCTTACATCGGGGGGGTTCCACAGATACGCAGTATTTT
TRBJ2-3	TRBV6-6	TRBD2	many	CATWDAGGSTDTQYF	TGTGCCACCTGGGACGCGGGGGGGAGCACAGATACGCAGTATTTT
TRBJ2-3	TRBV7-6	NA	many	CASSLAALWGGSDTQYF	TGTGCCAGCAGCTTAGCTGCTTTGTGGGGGGGCTCAGATACGCAGTATTTT
TRBJ2-7	TRBV6-5	TRBD2	many	CASSNGGGYEQYF	TGTGCCAGCAGCAACGGGGGGGGCTACGAGCAGTACTTC
TRBJ2-6	TRBV2	NA	many	CASRGGPRGANVLTF	TGTGCCAGTAGGGGGGGGCCCCGGGGGGCCAACGTCCTGACTTTC
TRBJ2-7	TRBV23-1	NA	many	CASNYEQYF	TGCGCCAGCAACTACGAGCAGTACTTC
TRBJ2-3	TRBV28	NA	NA	CASLPAGDMAYGDTQYF	TGTGCCAGCCTACCGGCGGGGGACATGGCGTACGGAGATACGCAGTATTTT
TRBJ2-7	TRBV13	TRBD2	many	CASSTSGGAGYEQYF	TGTGCCAGCAGCACAAGCGGGGGGGCCGGCTACGAGCAGTACTTC
TRBJ2-1	TRBV12-3/TRBV12-4	NA	NA	CASSLPEANTYNEQLF	TGTGCCAGCAGTTTGCCGGAAGCCAACACCTACAATGAGCAGCTCTTC
TRBJ1-2	TRBV5-1	NA	few	CASSPPGVSIVHGYTF	TGCGCCAGCAGCCCCCCGGGGGTATCTATCGTCCATGGCTACACCTTC
TRBJ2-7	TRBV11-2	TRBD1	NA	CASSLEGQASYEQYF	TGTGCCAGCAGCTTAGAGGGACAGGCCTCCTACGAGCAGTACTTC
TRBJ1-6	TRBV20-1	NA	many	CSASQGINSPLHF	TGCAGTGCTAGTCAGGGGATTAATTCACCCCTCCACTTT
TRBJ2-1	TRBV20-1	TRBD2	NA	CSARVGTSGGAYNEQFF	TGCAGTGCTAGAGTAGGGACTAGCGGGGGGGCCTACAATGAGCAGTTCTTC
TRBJ2-2	TRBV6-2/TRBV6-3	TRBD1	many	CASRRDRGNTGELFF	TGTGCCAGCAGACGAGACAGGGGGAACACCGGGGAGCTGTTTTTT
TRBJ2-2	TRBV29-1	NA	NA	CSVAQNTGELFFF	NA
TRBJ2-7	TRBV2	TRBD1	NA	CASSGNLDRGIGQYF	TGTGCCAGCAGCGGTAACTTGGACAGGGGAATTGGGCAGTACTTC
TRBJ2-4	TRBV19	NA	many	CASRQGGIQYF	TGTGCCAGCCGGCAGGGAGGCATTCAGTACTTC
TRBJ2-2	TRBV7-3	NA	many	CASSSMTGNTGELFF	TGTGCCAGCAGCTCGATGACTGGGAACACCGGGGAGCTGTTTTTT
TRBJ1-1	TRBV7-9	TRBD1	many	CASSLGGGLPDAFF	TGTGCCAGCAGCTTAGGAGGGGGCCTTCCGGATGCTTTCTTT
TRBJ2-7	TRBV5-1	TRBD2	NA	CASTPSGSYEQYF	TGCGCCAGCACCCCTAGCGGTTCCTACGAGCAGTACTTC
TRBJ2-3	TRBV20-1	NA	many	CSASPGTDTQYF	TGCAGTGCTTCACCCGGGACAGATACGCAGTATTTT
TRBJ2-2	TRBV5-1	NA	NA	CASSLARTASSGELLFFF	TGCGCCAGCAGCTTGGCCCGGACAGCGAGTTCCGGGGAGCTGTTGTTTTTTTTT
TRBJ2-1	TRBV5-4	TRBD2	NA	CASSLGGTSGGHLYNEQFF	TGTGCCAGCAGCTTGGGGGGGACTAGCGGGGGCCACCTCTACAATGAGCAGTTCTTC
TRBJ2-7	TRBV19	NA	many	CASNTAPGAYEQYF	TGTGCCAGTAATACGGCCCCGGGTGCCTACGAGCAGTACTTC
TRBJ1-6	TRBV5-4	TRBD1	NA	CASSRDRDQSPLHF	TGTGCCAGCAGCCGTGACAGGGACCAATCACCCCTCCACTTT
TRBJ2-1	TRBV27	NA	many	CASTPLPRNEQFF	TGTGCCAGCACCCCCCTTCCACGCAATGAGCAGTTCTTC
TRBJ2-5	TRBV7-2	NA	many	CASSPHYLQETQYF	TGTGCCAGCAGCCCCCACTACCTTCAAGAGACCCAGTACTTC
TRBJ2-7	TRBV5-3	TRBD1	few	CASSLSRDRYSYEQYF	TGTGCCAGCAGCCTCTCCCGGGACAGATATTCCTACGAGCAGTACTTC
TRBJ1-3	TRBV6-6	NA	NA	CASSYSTGSSGNTIYF	TGTGCCAGCAGTTACTCGACAGGCAGCTCTGGAAACACCATATATTTT
TRBJ2-1	TRBV29-1	NA	many	CSVEELGVVNEQFF	TGCAGCGTTGAAGAGCTGGGGGTTGTTAATGAGCAGTTCTTC
TRBJ2-1	TRBV5-6	NA	many	CASSLESTGYYNEQFF	TGTGCCAGCAGCTTGGAGTCTACGGGCTACTACAATGAGCAGTTCTTC
TRBJ1-4	TRBV5-1	NA	many	CASSLGGSVREKLFF	TGCGCCAGCAGCTTGGGGGGATCAGTTCGGGAAAAACTGTTTTTT
TRBJ1-2	TRBV4-3	NA	few	CASSQGSVSRVWGYTF	TGCGCCAGCAGCCAAGGCAGCGTATCCAGGGTCTGGGGCTACACCTTC
TRBJ1-1	TRBV7-9	NA	many	CASSLVAGLNEAFF	TGTGCCAGCAGCTTAGTGGCAGGCTTGAACGAAGCTTTCTTT